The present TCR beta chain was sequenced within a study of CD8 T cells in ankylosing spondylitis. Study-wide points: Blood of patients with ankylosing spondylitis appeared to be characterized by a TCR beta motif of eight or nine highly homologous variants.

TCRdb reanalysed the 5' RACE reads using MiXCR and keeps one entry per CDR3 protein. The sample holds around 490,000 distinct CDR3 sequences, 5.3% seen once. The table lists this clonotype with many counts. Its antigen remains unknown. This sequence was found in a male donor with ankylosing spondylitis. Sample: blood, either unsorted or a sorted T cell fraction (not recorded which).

The CDR3 loop reads CASSYTPSGAQETQYF. In DNA form, the CDR3 reads TGTGCCAGCAGTTACACCCCTAGCGGGGCGCAAGAGACCCAGTACTTC. The chain carries TRBV6-2 or TRBV6-3 and TRBJ2-5, with 9 bases identical to TRBD2. Germline lookup yields CDR1 MNHEY and CDR2 SVGEGT. CDR3 length: 16 residues. J lost 2 bases, V lost 2 bases, and 6 bases had no gene match.